What follows are 11 T cell receptor beta chains derived from one specimen sequenced in a study of cytomegalovirus exposure and HLA in healthy donors. Using immunoSEQ multiplex PCR, the repertoire was profiled, and TCRdb retains in-frame clones only, with some absent. In the table there are 130,000 or so clones, around nine tenths of which are singletons. Sequencing used PBMCs. The receptors here all came from a man aged 25-45 years in good health and CMV-seronegative.

The rearrangement uses TRBV11-2 and TRBJ1-1; the D is unclear. CDR3 length equals 14 residues. Trimming stripped 5 bases from V and 5 bases from J, with 15 bases between. Looked up from germline, CDR1 is SGHAT and CDR2 is FQNNGV. Written as DNA, the CDR3 is TGTGCCAGCAGCGATCGGATCAGAGGGACTGAAGCTTTCTTT. This sequence encodes CASSDRIRGTEAFF. Supplemented by reference TRBV11-2 and TRBJ1-1, the full variable domain reads EAGVAQSPRYKIIEKRQSVAFWCNPISGHATLYWYQQILGQGPKLLIQFQNNGVVDDSQLPKDRFSAERLKGVDSTLKIQPAKLEDSAVYLCASSDRIRGTEAFFGQGTRLTVV.

V and J are TRBV11-2 and TRBJ2-3, with D possibly being TRBD2 (6 bases). With 6 bases removed from V and 0 bases from J, the gap between germline ends came to 13 bases. The germline CDR1 and CDR2 sequences are SGHAT and FQNNGV. The CDR3 totals 15 residues. The CDR3 spells CASSPDYLSTDTQYF. The CDR3 region has the DNA TGTGCCAGCAGTCCGGACTATCTAAGCACAGATACGCAGTATTTT.

This rearrangement joins TRBV27 to TRBJ2-2, with a weak D call TRBD1 (6 bases). Germline values: CDR1 MNHEY, CDR2 SMNVEV (reference sequence). CDR3 length equals 16 residues. V was shortened by 4 bases and J by 0 bases, with 12 bases between the two germline ends. CDR3 in DNA: TGTGCCAGCAGTTCAGACAGGAGTTCGAACACCGGGGAGCTGTTTTTT. Amino acids: CASSSDRSSNTGELFF.

V and J are TRBV2 and TRBJ1-1; 7 bases are shared with TRBD1. The CDR3 has 14 residues. From germline, CDR1 is SNHLY and CDR2 FYNNEI. V trimming: 4 bases; J trimming: 4 bases; junction bases outside the gene matches: 6. In DNA form, the CDR3 reads TGTGCCAGCAGTGGGGACAGCGGAGTCACTGAAGCTTTCTTT. Residues: CASSGDSGVTEAFF.

The chain has TRBV27 and TRBJ1-2, with D possibly being TRBD1 (6 bases). The V and J ends lost 1 base and 2 bases respectively, with 11 bases between them. Germline CDR1 is MNHEY and CDR2 is SMNVEV (reference sequence). This CDR3 is 15 amino acids long. In DNA, the CDR3 is TGTGCCAGCAGTTTATTGGGGCAGGGGAACTATGGCTACACCTTC. Translating gives CASSLLGQGNYGYTF.

The chain uses TRBV28 and TRBJ1-1; TRBD1 matches at 10 bases. This CDR3 spans 13 amino acids. Germline loops: CDR1 MDHEN, CDR2 SYDVKM. The V gene end was trimmed by 9 bases and the J gene end by 4 bases; junction bases not matched to a gene: 5. The CDR3 nucleotides read TGTGCCAGTCGGACAGGGGGGGTCACTGAAGCTTTCTTT. Protein product: CASRTGGVTEAFF.

CDR3 bases: TGTGCCAGCACTGAGGGACAGGGGTTTTATCAGCCCCAGCATTTT. Amino acids: CASTEGQGFYQPQHF. The chain employs TRBV6-1 and TRBJ1-5; 10 nucleotides agree with TRBD1. This CDR3 contains 15 residues. Germline-derived CDR1 and CDR2 are MNHNS and SASEGT. The ends lost 7 bases at V and 5 bases at J; junction bases unmatched: 8.

There are many counts of this clone. The chain couples TRBV29-1 to TRBJ2-1; 10 bases are a match to TRBD2. V gave up 5 bases and J gave up 0 bases; unmatched junction bases: 4. CDR1 is SQVTM, CDR2 ANQGSEA, per germline. The CDR3 runs to 15 residues. The CDR3 bases are TGCAGCGTTACTAGCGGGGAGAGCTCCTACAATGAGCAGTTCTTC. Residues: CSVTSGESSYNEQFF.

The chain joins TRBV15 to TRBJ2-7, with TRBD1 as a possible D gene (5 bases). V lost 4 bases and J 4 bases, leaving 11 bases between the germline ends. Germline CDR1 is LNHNV and CDR2 is YYDKDF (reference sequence). The CDR3 length is 13 residues. CDR3 residues: CATSIDRIYEQYF. The CDR3 bases are TGTGCCACCAGCATCGACAGAATATACGAGCAGTACTTC.

The chain employs TRBV6-6 and TRBJ1-5; D unclear. The CDR3 runs 12 residues. Germline V CDR1 and CDR2: MNHNY, SVGAGI (reference sequence). Between the trimmed V and J ends, which lost 8 bases and 8 bases, there was a span of 13 bases. The CDR3 region has the DNA TGTGCCAGCTCGAGAGGACTAGAGCCCCAGCATTTT. Translated: CASSRGLEPQHF.

J is TRBJ1-2 and V is TRBV28; possibly TRBD1 for D (5 bases). The CDR3 spans 15 residues. Trimming removed 8 bases from V and 5 bases from J, with 21 bases in between. Looked up from germline, CDR1 is MDHEN and CDR2 is SYDVKM. Here the CDR3 reads CASRLGRRTPYGYTF. CDR3 DNA: TGTGCCAGCCGGTTGGGTAGAAGGACACCATATGGCTACACCTTC.